The clone carrying this T cell receptor beta chain came up once. This entry belongs to a study of human thymus T cells. Resected material from corrective heart surgery provided the thymus tissue analysed. The people who donated were healthy Finnish babies having corrective surgery for congenital heart defects. The CDR3 length is 15 residues. V was clipped by 4 bases and J by 2 bases, with 14 bases between them. CDR1 SGHRS and CDR2 YFSETQ come from the germline V gene. Sequenced by immunoSEQ multiplex PCR; TCRdb stores in-frame clones only, minus some. There are 65,000 to 90,000 clones in the sample; 85% to 95% occur only once, and 0.03% to 0.035% lies in the top ten.

This receptor was identified in a girl in the first two years of life with a congenital heart defect but otherwise immunologically healthy. The J gene is TRBJ2-3, the V gene TRBV5-1; a weak D match, TRBD2 (7 bases). The sequenced sample consisted of thymus tissue. CDR3 region: CASSKGEGPTDTQYF. The CDR3 bases are TGCGCCAGCAGCAAGGGGGAGGGGCCCACAGATACGCAGTATTTT.